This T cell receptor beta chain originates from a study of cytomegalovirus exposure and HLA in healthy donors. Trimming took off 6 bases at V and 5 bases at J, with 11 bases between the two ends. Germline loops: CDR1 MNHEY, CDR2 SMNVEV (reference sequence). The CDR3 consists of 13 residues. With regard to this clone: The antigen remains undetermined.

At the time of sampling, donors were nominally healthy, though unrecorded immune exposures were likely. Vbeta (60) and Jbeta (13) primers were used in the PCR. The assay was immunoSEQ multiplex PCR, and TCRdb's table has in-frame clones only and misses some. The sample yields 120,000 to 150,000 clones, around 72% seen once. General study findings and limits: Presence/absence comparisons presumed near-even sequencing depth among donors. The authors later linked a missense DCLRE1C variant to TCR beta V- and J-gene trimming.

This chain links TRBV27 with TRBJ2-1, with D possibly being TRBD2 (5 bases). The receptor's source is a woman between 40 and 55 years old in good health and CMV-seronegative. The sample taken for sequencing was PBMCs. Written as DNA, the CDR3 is TGTGCCAGCAGCCCCCCGGGGAACAATGAGCAGTTCTTC. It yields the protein CASSPPGNNEQFF.